Given below is one TCR beta chain in context. Its antigen is unidentified. The data were produced by immunoSEQ multiplex PCR, yet TCRdb's version contains in-frame clones alone and is incomplete. Of about 130,000 clones listed, over 75% are singletons. This specimen belongs to a study of radiation and T cells in renal cell carcinoma. Study observations and caveats: Baseline intratumoral clonotype presence is unknown without pretreatment biopsies. From baseline, blood top tumor clonotypes peaked at 2 weeks post-radiation.

The time point here: baseline pretreatment blood. Treatment of the sample: 15 Gy SBRT to primary tumor, nephrectomy 4 weeks later. Blood was sampled at baseline, 2 weeks and 4 weeks after SBRT. The tumor was a clear cell renal cell carcinoma. The origin of this receptor is a woman in her 50s with renal cell carcinoma. The sample was blood, taken from a patient whose treatment included radiotherapy and nephrectomy.

CDR3 region: CASSTRDSNYGYTF. CDR3 nucleotide sequence: TGTGCCAGCAGCACGCGGGACAGCAACTATGGCTACACCTTC. V is TRBV7-6 and J is TRBJ1-2, with TRBD1 matching over 7 bases. The CDR3 has 14 amino acids. Germline CDR1 SGHVS, CDR2 FNYEAQ. V shed 5 bases, J shed 2 bases, and the junction held 5 bases outside the gene matches. The full variable domain, completed using reference TRBV7-6 and TRBJ1-2, is GAGVSQSPRYKVTKRGQDVALRCDPISGHVSLYWYRQALGQGPEFLTYFNYEAQQDKSGLPNDRFSAERPEGSISTLTIQRTEQRDSAMYRCASSTRDSNYGYTFGSGTRLTVV.